The TCR beta chain under discussion was sequenced for a study of T cells in localized non-small cell lung cancer. The data were produced by immunoSEQ multiplex PCR, yet TCRdb's version contains in-frame clones alone and is incomplete. The data show about 59,000 clones, with about nine tenths seen just once and around 20% held by the top ten. The V and J ends lost 0 bases and 7 bases, in that order; junction bases with no gene match: 9. The CDR3 is 16 residues long. The germline gives CDR1 ENHRY, CDR2 SYGVKD. The chain is built from TRBV10-3 and TRBJ2-1; 7 nucleotides match TRBD2. The material was peripheral blood, obtained before any cancer treatment. This clonotype was obtained from a man aged 35 to 70 with stage I lung adenocarcinoma. The CDR3 DNA sequence: TGTGCCATCAGTGAGTCTGTCGGGAGGAGTGGGAATGAGCAGTTCTTC. Translation gives CAISESVGRSGNEQFF.